This TCR beta chain emerged from a study of shared clonotypes between healthy human individuals. V gave up 5 bases and J gave up 5 bases, with 12 bases separating them. This CDR3 comprises 14 residues. Germline CDR1 and CDR2: WNHNN and SYGVQD (reference sequence). Partitioning of CD4+ cells yielded a CD45RA+ naive subset and a CD45RA-negative memory subset. Assay: immunoSEQ multiplex PCR; the TCRdb copy retains only in-frame clones and omits some. In the table there are about 2.4 million clones, approximately 93% of which are singletons. This TCR was sampled from a young man in good health. Some clones in this sample may be carry-over from other donors' samples. Sample: naive CD4+ T cells from PBMCs. Described subset: CD45RA+ positively selected. The V and J genes are TRBV10-1 and TRBJ2-2; D might be TRBD2 (6 bases). CDR3 nucleotide sequence: TGCGCCAGCAGTAGGCGGGAAGGGACCGGGGAGCTGTTTTTT. Protein sequence: CASSRREGTGELFF.